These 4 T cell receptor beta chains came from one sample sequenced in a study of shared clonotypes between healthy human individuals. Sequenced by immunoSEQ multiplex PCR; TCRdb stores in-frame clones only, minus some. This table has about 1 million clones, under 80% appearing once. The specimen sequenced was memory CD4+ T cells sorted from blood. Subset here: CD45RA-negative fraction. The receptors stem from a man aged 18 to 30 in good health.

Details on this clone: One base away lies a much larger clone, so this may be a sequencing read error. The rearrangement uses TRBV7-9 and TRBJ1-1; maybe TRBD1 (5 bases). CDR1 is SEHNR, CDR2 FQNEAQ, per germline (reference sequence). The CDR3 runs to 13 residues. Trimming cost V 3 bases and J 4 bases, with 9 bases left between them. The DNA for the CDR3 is TGTGCCAGCAGCTTCAGGGATAGCACTGAAGCTTTCTTT. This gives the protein CASSFRDSTEAFF.

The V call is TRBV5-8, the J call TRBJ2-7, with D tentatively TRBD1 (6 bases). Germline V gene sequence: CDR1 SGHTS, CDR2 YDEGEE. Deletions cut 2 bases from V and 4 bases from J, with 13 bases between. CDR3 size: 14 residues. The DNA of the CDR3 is TGTGCCAGCAGCTTTTCAGGGGCAGCATACGAGCAGTACTTC. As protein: CASSFSGAAYEQYF.

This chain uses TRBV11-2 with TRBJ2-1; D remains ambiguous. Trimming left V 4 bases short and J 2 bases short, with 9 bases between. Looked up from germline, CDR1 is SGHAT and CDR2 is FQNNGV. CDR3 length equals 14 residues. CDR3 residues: CASSSRSTYNEQFF. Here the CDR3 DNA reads TGTGCCAGCAGCTCCAGGAGCACCTACAATGAGCAGTTCTTC.

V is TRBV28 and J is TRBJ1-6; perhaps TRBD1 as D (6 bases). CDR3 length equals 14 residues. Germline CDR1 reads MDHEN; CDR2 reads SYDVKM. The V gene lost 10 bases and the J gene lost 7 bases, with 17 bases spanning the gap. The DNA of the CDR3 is TGTGCCACCTGGGGGGCAAATAGAAATTCACCCCTCCACTTT. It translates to CATWGANRNSPLHF. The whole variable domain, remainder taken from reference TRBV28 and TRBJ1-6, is DVKVTQSSRYLVKRTGEKVFLECVQDMDHENMFWYRQDPGLGLRLIYFSYDVKMKEKGDIPEGYSVSREKKERFSLILESASTNQTSMYLCATWGANRNSPLHFGNGTRLTVT.